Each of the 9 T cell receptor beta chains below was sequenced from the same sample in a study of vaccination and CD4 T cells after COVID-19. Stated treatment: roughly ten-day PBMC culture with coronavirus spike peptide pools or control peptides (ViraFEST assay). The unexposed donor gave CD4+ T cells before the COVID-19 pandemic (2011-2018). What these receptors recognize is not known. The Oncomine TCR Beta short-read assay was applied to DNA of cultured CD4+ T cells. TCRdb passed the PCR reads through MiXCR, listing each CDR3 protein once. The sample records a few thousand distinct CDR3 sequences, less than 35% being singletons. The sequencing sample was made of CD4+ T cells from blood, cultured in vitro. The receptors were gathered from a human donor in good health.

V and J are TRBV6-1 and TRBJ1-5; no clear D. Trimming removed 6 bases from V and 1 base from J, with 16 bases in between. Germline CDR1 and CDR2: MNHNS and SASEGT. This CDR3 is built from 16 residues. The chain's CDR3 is CASREDALRSNQPQHF. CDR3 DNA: TGTGCCAGCAGGGAGGACGCTCTGAGAAGCAATCAGCCCCAGCATTTT.

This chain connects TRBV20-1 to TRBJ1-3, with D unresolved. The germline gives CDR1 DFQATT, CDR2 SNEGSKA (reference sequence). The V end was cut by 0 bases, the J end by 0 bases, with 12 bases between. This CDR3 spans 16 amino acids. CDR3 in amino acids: CSAREPARASGNTIYF. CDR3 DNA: TGCAGTGCTAGAGAACCCGCTCGGGCCTCTGGAAACACCATATATTTT.

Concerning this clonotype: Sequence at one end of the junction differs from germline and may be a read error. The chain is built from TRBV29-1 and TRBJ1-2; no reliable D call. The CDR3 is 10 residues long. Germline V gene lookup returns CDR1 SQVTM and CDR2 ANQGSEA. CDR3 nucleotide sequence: TGCCGCGTTGAAGATCGTGGCTACACCTTC. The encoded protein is CRVEDRGYTF. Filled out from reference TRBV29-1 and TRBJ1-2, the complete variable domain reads SAVISQKPSRDICQRGTSLTIQCQVDSQVTMMFWYRQQPGQSLTLIATANQGSEATYESGFVIDKFPISRPNLTFSTLTVSNMSPEDSSIYLCRVEDRGYTFGSGTRLTVV.

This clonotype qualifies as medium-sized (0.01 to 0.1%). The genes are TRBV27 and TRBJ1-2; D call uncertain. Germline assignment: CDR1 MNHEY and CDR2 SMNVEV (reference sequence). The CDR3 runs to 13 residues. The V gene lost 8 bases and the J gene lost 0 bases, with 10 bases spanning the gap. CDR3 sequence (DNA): TGTGCCAGCTCTCAGCGGGCTAACTATGGCTACACCTTC. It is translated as CASSQRANYGYTF.

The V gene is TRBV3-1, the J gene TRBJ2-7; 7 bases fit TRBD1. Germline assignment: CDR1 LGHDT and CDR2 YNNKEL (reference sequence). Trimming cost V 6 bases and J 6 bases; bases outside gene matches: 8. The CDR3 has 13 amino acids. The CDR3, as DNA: TGTGCCAGCAGTTCCTACAGGGGTGGCGAGCAGTACTTC. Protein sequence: CASSSYRGGEQYF.

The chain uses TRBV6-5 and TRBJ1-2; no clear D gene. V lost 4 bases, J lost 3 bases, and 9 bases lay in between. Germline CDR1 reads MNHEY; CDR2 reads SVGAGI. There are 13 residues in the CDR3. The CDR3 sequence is CASSCGQDYGYTF. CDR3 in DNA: TGTGCCAGCAGTTGCGGGCAGGACTATGGCTACACCTTC.

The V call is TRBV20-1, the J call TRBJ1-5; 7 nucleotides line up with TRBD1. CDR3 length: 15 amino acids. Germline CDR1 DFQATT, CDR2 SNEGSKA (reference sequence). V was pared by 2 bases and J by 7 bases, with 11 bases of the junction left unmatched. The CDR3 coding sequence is TGCAGTGCTAGAAAGACGGGACAGAACCGACAGCCCCAGCATTTT. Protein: CSARKTGQNRQPQHF.

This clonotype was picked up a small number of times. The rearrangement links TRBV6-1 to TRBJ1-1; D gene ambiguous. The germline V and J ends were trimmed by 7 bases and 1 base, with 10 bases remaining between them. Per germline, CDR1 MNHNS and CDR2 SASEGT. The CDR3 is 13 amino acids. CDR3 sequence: CASTATENTEAFF. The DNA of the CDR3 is TGTGCCAGCACCGCAACAGAGAACACTGAAGCTTTCTTT.

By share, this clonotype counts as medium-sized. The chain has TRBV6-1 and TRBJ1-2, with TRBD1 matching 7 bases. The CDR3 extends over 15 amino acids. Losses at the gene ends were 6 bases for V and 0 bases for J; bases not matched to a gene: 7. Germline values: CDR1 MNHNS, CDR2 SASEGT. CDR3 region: CASSPGTATNYGYTF. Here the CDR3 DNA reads TGTGCCAGCAGCCCCGGGACAGCAACTAACTATGGCTACACCTTC.